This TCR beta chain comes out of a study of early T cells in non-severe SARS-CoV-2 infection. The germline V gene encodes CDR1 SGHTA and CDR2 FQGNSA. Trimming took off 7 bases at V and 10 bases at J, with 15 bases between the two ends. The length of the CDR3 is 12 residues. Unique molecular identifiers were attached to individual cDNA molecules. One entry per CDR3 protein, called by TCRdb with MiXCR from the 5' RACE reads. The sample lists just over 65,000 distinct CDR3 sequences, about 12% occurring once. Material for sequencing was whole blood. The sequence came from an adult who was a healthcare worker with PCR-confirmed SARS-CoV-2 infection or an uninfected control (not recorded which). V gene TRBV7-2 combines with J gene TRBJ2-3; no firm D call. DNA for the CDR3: TGTGCCAGCACCCCTCTAAGCCCCGCGCAGTATTTT. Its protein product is CASTPLSPAQYF.